Listed below are T cell receptor beta chains from one sample, sequenced in a study of cytomegalovirus exposure and HLA in healthy donors. Some clones are missing from TCRdb's copy, which holds only in-frame ones; the method was immunoSEQ multiplex PCR. The data hold approximately 140,000 clones, with about four fifths observed a single time. Sequenced: PBMCs. The receptors derive from a woman aged 40 to 50 in good health and CMV-seronegative. CDR3s include the opening cysteine and the closing phenylalanine or tryptophan. D genes are given only for firm matches. Part of the rows lack a size; the others show once, few, many or a class for expanded clones.

D	size	V	J	DNA	CDR3
.	many	TRBV15	TRBJ1-5	TGTGCCACCAGCAGAGATGCACCAGGGCCAGGGCAGCCCCAGCATTTT	CATSRDAPGPGQPQHF
.	.	TRBV7-3	TRBJ2-5	TGTGCCAGCAGCTTAAACAGGGAGTCAGAGACCCAGTACTTC	CASSLNRESETQYF
TRBD1	.	TRBV10-3	TRBJ1-1	TGTGCCATCAGTGAGAACCGACAGGGTGAAGCTTTCTTT	CAISENRQGEAFF
TRBD1	.	TRBV4-2	TRBJ1-1	TGTGCCAGCAGCCAAGCCCCCACAGGGGGCACTGAAGCTTTCTTT	CASSQAPTGGTEAFF
TRBD2	.	TRBV5-1	TRBJ2-7	TGCGCCAGCAGCTGGACTAGCGGGAGCGAGCAGTACTTC	CASSWTSGSEQYF
.	.	TRBV7-2	TRBJ1-1	TGTGCCAGCAGCCTGAACAGGGTAACTGAAGCTTTCTTT	CASSLNRVTEAFF
.	few	TRBV7-3	TRBJ2-3	TGTGCCAGCAGCTTACCCGGGGGTTCCACGCAGTATTTT	CASSLPGGSTQYF
TRBD2	.	TRBV18	TRBJ2-1	TGTGCCAGCTCACCGACTAGCGATGGCAATGAGCAGTTCTTC	CASSPTSDGNEQFF
.	.	TRBV6-5	TRBJ2-1	TGTGCCAGCAGTGAGAGGGGCGGGGACAATGAGCAGTTCTTC	CASSERGGDNEQFF
TRBD2	.	TRBV2	TRBJ2-5	TGTGCCACCTCGTTTGGGGCTGGGGGGGTTCAAGAGACCCAGTACTTC	CATSFGAGGVQETQYF
TRBD2	.	TRBV6-7	TRBJ2-3	TGTGCCAGCAGCCCGGGGGGGGTCACAGATACGCAGTATTTT	CASSPGGVTDTQYF
TRBD1	once	TRBV9	TRBJ1-1	TGTGCCAGCAGCGTCGGGACAGGCACTGAAGCTTTCTTT	CASSVGTGTEAFF
TRBD1	.	TRBV11-2	TRBJ1-5	TGTGCCAGCAGCTTAGGTACAGGGGGTGGTTTCAATCAGCCCCAGCATTTT	CASSLGTGGGFNQPQHF